This T cell receptor (beta chain) came from a study of CD8 T cell repertoires and HIV-1 epitope variants (dated by TCRdb to 2019 to 2021). Regarding the research as a whole: In separate culture wells, T cells were stimulated with each of twenty-five peptides that represented autologous and known Gag and Nef epitope variants. A CMV, EBV and flu peptide pool, the Ebola AY9 epitope as negative control, and a no-peptide well were included as control conditions. The epitopes tested covered three Gag epitope families plus Nef HW9 and YT9. T cells were enriched using the EasySep Human T Cell Enrichment Kit and were co-cultured with equal numbers of autologous T cell-negative cells serving as antigen-presenting cells. The cultures were grown for approximately 9 days in IMDM with gentamicin, and half of the media was changed on days 3 and 7 with IL-2, IL-7 and IL-15 added. An aliquot of 1M T cells was saved as an uncultured baseline condition, separate from the 75 to 100 T cell cultures. A total of 83 T cell cultures were run, with each culture condition done in triplicate except for one peptide, which was done in duplicate. Overall study outcomes, separate from this receptor: Of the nine antigen-specific TCR beta clonotypes identified, roughly six appeared cross-reactive for autologous or known escape epitope variants. Roughly 5 clonotypes recognized the Nef KF9 family and one clonotype recognized the HW9 family, while no responses were seen to the TAALDMSHF plasma variant. The assay could identify only TCR beta chains and pointed to proliferation in response to antigen, not to T cell function or cytokine profile.

This clone was counted only a few times. This clone's antigen is unknown. Base qualities are not recorded, but no much larger clone differs from it by a single base. V trim: 5 bases; J trim: 4 bases; unmatched bases: 7. CDR1 LNHDA and CDR2 SQIVND are derived from the germline V gene (reference sequence). The CDR3 starts with the cysteine, ends with the phenylalanine, and has 14 residues. Of all the DNA, just the CDR3 is kept, 42 bases in frame from base 1. The EasySep Human CD8+ T Cell Enrichment Kit was used on day 10 to isolate CD8+ T cells from every culture. The immunoSEQ platform was used to sequence TCR beta CDR3 regions at survey depth. The QIAamp DNA micro kit was used to extract genomic DNA from every cultured and uncultured CD8+ T cell population. As for how the authors treated the data: Samples with fewer than 5,000 productive reads were excluded, resulting in the removal of about 6.5% of the roughly 80 HIV peptide-stimulated cultures. A MANAFEST web app trimmed sequences to CDR3 and removed nonproductive sequences, CDR3s under 5 amino acids, and those not starting C or ending F/W. Antigen-specific clonotypes had to expand in at least 2 of 3 replicates versus no-peptide control at FDR 0.01, only within one epitope family. In addition, a specific clonotype needed a frequency at least fivefold higher than in wells stimulated with peptides from other epitope families. In TCRdb, the immuneACCESS table is reduced to in-frame sequences with V and J assigned. These tables do not hold every clone; where another copy was compared, an unresolved V gene accounts for under half, and the others remain unexplained. The V and J calls and clone size are taken from that table; D and trimming were inferred from the DNA. Counted in this sample were about 4,500 clones; around 74% of them appeared once. Together, the top ten hold 43% of the sample.

Source material: cultured CD8+ T cells derived from PBMCs. The chain joins TRBV19 to TRBJ2-7; the central 8 bases match TRBD2. The clonotype originates from a male donor with HIV. DNA sequence: TGTGCCAGTAGTTTTGCGAGCGGGAGTTACGAGCAGTACTTC. Translated, this is CASSFASGSYEQYF.